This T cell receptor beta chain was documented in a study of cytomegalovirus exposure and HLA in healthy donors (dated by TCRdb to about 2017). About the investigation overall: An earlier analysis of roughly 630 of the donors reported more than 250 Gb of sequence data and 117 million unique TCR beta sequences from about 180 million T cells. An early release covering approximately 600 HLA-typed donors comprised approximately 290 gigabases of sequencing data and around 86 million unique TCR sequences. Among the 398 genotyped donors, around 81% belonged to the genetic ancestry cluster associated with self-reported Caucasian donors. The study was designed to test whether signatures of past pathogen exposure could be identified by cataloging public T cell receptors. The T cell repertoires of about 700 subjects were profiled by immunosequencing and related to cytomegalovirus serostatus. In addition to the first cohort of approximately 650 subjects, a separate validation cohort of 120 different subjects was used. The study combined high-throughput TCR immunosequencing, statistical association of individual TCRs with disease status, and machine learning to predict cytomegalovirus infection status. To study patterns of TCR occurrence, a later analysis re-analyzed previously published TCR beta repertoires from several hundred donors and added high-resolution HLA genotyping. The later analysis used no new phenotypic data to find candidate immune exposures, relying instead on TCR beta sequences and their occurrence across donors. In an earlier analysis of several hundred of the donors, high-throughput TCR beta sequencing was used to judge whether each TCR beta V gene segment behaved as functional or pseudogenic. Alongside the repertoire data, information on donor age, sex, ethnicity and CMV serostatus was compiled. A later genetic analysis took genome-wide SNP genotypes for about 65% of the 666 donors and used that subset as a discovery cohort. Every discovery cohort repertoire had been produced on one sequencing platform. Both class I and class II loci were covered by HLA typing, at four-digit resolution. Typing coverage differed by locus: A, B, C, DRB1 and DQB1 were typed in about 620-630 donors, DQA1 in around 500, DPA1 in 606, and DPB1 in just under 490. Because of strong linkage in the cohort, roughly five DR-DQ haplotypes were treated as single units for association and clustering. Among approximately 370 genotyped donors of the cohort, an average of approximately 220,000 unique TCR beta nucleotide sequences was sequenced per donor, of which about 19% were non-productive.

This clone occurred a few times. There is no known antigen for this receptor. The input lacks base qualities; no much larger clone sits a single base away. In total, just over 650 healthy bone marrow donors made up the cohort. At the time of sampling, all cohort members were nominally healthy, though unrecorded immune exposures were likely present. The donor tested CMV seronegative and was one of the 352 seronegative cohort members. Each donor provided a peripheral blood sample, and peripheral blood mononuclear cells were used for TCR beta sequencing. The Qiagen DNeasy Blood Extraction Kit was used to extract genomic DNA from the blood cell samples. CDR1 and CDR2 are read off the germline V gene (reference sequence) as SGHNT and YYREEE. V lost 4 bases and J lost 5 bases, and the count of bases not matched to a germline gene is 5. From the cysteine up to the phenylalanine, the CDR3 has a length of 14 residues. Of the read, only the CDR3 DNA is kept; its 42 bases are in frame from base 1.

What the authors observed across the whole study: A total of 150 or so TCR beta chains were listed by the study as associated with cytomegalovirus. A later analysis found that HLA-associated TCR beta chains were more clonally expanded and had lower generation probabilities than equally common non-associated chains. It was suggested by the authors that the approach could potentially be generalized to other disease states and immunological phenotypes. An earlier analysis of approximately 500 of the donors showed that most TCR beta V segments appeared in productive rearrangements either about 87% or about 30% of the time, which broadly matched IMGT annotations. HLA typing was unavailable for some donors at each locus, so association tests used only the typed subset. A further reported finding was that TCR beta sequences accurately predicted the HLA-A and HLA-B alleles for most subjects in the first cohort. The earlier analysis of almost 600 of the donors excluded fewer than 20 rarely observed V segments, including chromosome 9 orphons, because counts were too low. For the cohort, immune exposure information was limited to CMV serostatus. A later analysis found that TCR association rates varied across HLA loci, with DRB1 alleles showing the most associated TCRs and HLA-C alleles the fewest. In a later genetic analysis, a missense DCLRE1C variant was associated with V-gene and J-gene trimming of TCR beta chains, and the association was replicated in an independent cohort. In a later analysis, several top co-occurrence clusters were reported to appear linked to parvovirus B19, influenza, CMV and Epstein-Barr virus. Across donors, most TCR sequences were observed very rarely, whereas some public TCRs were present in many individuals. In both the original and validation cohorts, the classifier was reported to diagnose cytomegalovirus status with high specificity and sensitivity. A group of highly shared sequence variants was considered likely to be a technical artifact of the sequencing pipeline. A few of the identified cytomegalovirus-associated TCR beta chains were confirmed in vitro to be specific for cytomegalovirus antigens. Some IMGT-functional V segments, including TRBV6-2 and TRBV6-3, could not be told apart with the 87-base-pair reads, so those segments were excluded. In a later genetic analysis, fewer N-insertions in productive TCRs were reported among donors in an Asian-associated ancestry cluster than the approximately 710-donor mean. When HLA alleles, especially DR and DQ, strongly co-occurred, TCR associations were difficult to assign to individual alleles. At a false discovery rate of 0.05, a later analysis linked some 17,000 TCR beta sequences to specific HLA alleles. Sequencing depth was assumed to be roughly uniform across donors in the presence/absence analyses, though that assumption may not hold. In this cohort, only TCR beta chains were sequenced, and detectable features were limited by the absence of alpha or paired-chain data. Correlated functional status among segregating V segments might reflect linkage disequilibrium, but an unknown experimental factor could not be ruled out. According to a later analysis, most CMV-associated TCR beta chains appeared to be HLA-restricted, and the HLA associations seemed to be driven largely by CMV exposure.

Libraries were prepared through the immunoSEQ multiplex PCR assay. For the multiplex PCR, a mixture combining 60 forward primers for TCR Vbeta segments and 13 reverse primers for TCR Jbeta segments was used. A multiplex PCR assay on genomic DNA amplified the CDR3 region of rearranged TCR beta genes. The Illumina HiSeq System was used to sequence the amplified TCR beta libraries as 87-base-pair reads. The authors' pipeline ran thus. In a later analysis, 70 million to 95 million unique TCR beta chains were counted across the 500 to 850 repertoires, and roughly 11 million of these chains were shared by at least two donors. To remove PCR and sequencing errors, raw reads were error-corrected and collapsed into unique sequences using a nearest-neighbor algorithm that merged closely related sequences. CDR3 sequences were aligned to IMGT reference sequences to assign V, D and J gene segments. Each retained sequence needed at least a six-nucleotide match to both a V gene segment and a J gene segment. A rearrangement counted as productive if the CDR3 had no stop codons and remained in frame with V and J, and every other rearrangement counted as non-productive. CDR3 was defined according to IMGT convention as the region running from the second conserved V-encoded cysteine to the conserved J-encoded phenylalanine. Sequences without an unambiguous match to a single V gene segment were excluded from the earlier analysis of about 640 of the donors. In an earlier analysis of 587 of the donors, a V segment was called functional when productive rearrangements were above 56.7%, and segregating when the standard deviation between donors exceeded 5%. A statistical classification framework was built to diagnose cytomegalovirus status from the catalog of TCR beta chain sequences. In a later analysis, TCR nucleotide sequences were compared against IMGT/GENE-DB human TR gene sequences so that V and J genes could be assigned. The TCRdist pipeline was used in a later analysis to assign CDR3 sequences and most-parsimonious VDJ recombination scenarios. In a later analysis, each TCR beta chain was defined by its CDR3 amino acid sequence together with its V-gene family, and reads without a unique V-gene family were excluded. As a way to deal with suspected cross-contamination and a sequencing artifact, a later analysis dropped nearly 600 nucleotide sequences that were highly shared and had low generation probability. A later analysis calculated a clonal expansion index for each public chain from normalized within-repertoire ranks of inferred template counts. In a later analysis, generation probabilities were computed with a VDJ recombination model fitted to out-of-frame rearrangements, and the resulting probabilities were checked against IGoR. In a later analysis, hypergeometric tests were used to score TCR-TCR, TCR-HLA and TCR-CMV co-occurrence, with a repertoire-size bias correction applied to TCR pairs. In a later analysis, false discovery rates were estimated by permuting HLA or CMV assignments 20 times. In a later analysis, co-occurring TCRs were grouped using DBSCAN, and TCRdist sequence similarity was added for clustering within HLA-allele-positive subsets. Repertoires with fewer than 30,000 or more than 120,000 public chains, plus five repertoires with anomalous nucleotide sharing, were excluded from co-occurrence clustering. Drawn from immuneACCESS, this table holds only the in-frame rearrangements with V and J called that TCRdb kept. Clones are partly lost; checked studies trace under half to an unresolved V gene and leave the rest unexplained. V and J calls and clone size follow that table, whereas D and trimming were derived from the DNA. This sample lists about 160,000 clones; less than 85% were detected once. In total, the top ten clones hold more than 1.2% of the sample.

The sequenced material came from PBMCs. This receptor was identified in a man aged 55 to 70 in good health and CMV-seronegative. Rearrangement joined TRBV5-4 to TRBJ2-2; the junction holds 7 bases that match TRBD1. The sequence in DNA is TGTGCCAGCAGCCAAGGGGGCAATACCGGGGAGCTGTTTTTT. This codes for CASSQGGNTGELFF. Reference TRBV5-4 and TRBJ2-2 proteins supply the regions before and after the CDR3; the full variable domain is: ETGVTQSPTHLIKTRGQQVTLRCSSQSGHNTVSWYQQALGQGPQFIFQYYREEENGRGNFPPRFSGLQFPNYSSELNVNALELDDSALYLCASSQGGNTGELFFGEGSRLTVL.